What follows are 29 T cell receptor beta chains derived from one specimen sequenced in a study of T cell responses to AZD1222 COVID-19 vaccine. Profiled with immunoSEQ multiplex PCR; TCRdb holds only in-frame clones, not every one. Counted here are about 120,000 clones, approximately 94% occurring once; the ten biggest clones make up around 5%. Specimen: peripheral blood, collected 28 days after the second AZD1222 dose. These receptors originate from an adult who received the AZD1222 COVID-19 vaccine.

With respect to this clone: Other nucleotide sequences in the sample specify the same CDR3. The V call is TRBV19, the J call TRBJ1-5; 7 bases align to TRBD1. CDR1 and CDR2 from the germline V gene are LNHDA and SQIVND (reference sequence). There are 14 residues in the CDR3. The V and J ends lost 5 bases and 1 base, in that order; junction bases with no gene match: 2. CDR3 nucleotide sequence: TGTGCCAGTAGTCCACAGGGGAGCAATCAGCCCCAGCATTTT. This sequence encodes CASSPQGSNQPQHF.

The chain uses TRBV11-3 and TRBJ2-1, with TRBD2 matching over 7 bases. Germline loops: CDR1 SGHNT, CDR2 YENEEA. V dropped 1 base and J dropped 12; count of bases not matched to a gene: 6. The CDR3 has 13 amino acids. CDR3 coding DNA: TGTGCCAGCAGCTTAGTTCGCGCGGGGGTGCAGTTCTTC. This sequence encodes CASSLVRAGVQFF.

The chain combines TRBV19 with TRBJ1-1; D is perhaps TRBD1 (6 bases). CDR1 LNHDA and CDR2 SQIVND come from the germline V gene (reference sequence). The CDR3 covers 14 residues. Between the trimmed V and J ends, which lost 3 bases and 0 bases, there was a span of 8 bases. Here the CDR3 reads CASSIGQMNTEAFF. The CDR3 region has the DNA TGTGCCAGTAGTATCGGACAGATGAACACTGAAGCTTTCTTT.

The V gene is TRBV9, the J gene TRBJ2-2; D is uncertain. Germline assignment: CDR1 SGDLS and CDR2 YYNGEE. Trimming pared 0 bases from V and 7 bases from J, leaving 4 bases between. The CDR3 consists of 12 residues. The CDR3 DNA sequence: TGTGCCAGCAGCGTAGGAATCGGGGAGCTGTTTTTT. It codes for CASSVGIGELFF.

The rearrangement uses TRBV5-4 and TRBJ1-4; 7 bases agree with TRBD1. Unmatched junction bases numbered 0, after V lost 4 bases and J lost 3 bases. The length of the CDR3 is 13 residues. The V gene's germline CDR1 is SGHNT and CDR2 YYREEE (reference sequence). As DNA, the CDR3 is TGTGCCAGCAGCCAGGGGGCTAATGAAAAACTGTTTTTT. Protein sequence: CASSQGANEKLFF.

The chain is built from TRBV19 and TRBJ1-6, with unresolved D. CDR1 and CDR2 from the germline V gene are LNHDA and SQIVND (reference sequence). V shed 6 bases and J shed 7 bases, with 13 bases lying between them. CDR3 size: 14 residues. The CDR3 DNA sequence: TGTGCCAGTAGCCCAGGTGGGATGAATTCACCCCTCCACTTT. Translating gives CASSPGGMNSPLHF.

V gene TRBV7-9 combines with J gene TRBJ1-1; D not certain. CDR3 length: 15 amino acids. Germline-derived CDR1 and CDR2 are SEHNR and FQNEAQ (reference sequence). The V end lost 5 bases, the J end lost 1 base, and 14 bases lay between the germline ends. The CDR3 nucleotides read TGTGCCAGCAGCCAACCTGGGCAGACGAACACTGAAGCTTTCTTT. This gives the protein CASSQPGQTNTEAFF.

The chain couples TRBV28 to TRBJ1-2, with 8 bases identical to TRBD1. This CDR3 is 15 amino acids long. With V trimmed by 8 bases and J by 6 bases, 14 bases remained unmatched. From germline, CDR1 is MDHEN and CDR2 SYDVKM. The CDR3: CASGTLGQGKDGYTF. Written as DNA, the CDR3 is TGTGCCAGCGGCACCTTAGGACAGGGAAAAGATGGCTACACCTTC.

This chain links TRBV11-3 with TRBJ2-1; TRBD2 matches at 12 bases. V lost 4 bases and J lost 9; bases outside the gene matches: 4. The CDR3 consists of 14 residues. Germline CDR1 is SGHNT and CDR2 is YENEEA. Here the CDR3 reads CASSSGLAGSEQFF. The DNA of the CDR3 is TGTGCCAGCAGCTCAGGACTAGCGGGAAGTGAGCAGTTCTTC. The full variable domain, completed using reference TRBV11-3 and TRBJ2-1, is EAGVVQSPRYKIIEKKQPVAFWCNPISGHNTLYWYLQNLGQGPELLIRYENEEAVDDSQLPKDRFSAERLKGVDSTLKIQPAELGDSAVYLCASSSGLAGSEQFFGPGTRLTVL.

As to this clone: The junction differs from germline at one of its ends, possibly a read error. V gene TRBV12-3 or TRBV12-4 combines with J gene TRBJ1-2, with 7 bases that match TRBD1. The CDR3 contains 13 residues. The CDR3 coding sequence is TGTGCCAGCAGCTTAGACAGGGAATATGGCTACACCTTC. As protein: CASSLDREYGYTF.

The chain employs TRBV28 and TRBJ2-3; weak D call: TRBD2 (5 bases). This CDR3 has 12 amino acids. V lost 11 bases, J lost 1 base, and 10 bases lay in between. Looked up from germline, CDR1 is MDHEN and CDR2 is SYDVKM. This CDR3 is CACGQGTDTQYF. In DNA form, the CDR3 reads TGTGCCTGCGGGCAGGGCACAGATACGCAGTATTTT.

The CDR3 DNA reads TGTGCCAGCAGCGCAGGACAGCAGCCCACCTACGAGCAGTACTTC. Translation: CASSAGQQPTYEQYF. This chain links TRBV9 with TRBJ2-7; weak D call: TRBD1 (6 bases). Germline V gene data show CDR1 as SGDLS and CDR2 as YYNGEE. CDR3 length: 15 amino acids. Trimming shortened V by 3 bases and J by 2 bases, and 15 bases separated the two germline ends.

The rearrangement links TRBV15 to TRBJ1-1; D not certain. From germline, CDR1 is LNHNV and CDR2 YYDKDF (reference sequence). The CDR3 contains 14 residues. The germline V and J ends were trimmed by 0 bases and 6 bases, with 11 bases remaining between them. CDR3 residues: CATSRDQEPAEAFF. In DNA, the CDR3 is TGTGCCACCAGCAGAGATCAGGAACCCGCTGAAGCTTTCTTT.

The rearrangement joins TRBV11-3 to TRBJ2-1, with TRBD2 identical over 8 bases. The CDR3 totals 16 residues. Per germline, CDR1 SGHNT and CDR2 YENEEA. The ends lost 0 bases at V and 8 bases at J; junction bases unmatched: 9. This CDR3 is CASSLDGSTRGDEQFF. The CDR3 DNA sequence: TGTGCCAGCAGCTTAGACGGGTCCACGCGGGGGGATGAGCAGTTCTTC. Together with reference TRBV11-3 and TRBJ2-1, the CDR3 gives the full variable domain: EAGVVQSPRYKIIEKKQPVAFWCNPISGHNTLYWYLQNLGQGPELLIRYENEEAVDDSQLPKDRFSAERLKGVDSTLKIQPAELGDSAVYLCASSLDGSTRGDEQFFGPGTRLTVL.

V is TRBV25-1 and J is TRBJ1-4; D is possibly TRBD1 (5 bases). V shed 3 bases and J shed 10 bases, with 15 bases lying between them. CDR3 length: 14 amino acids. Looked up from germline, CDR1 is MGHDK and CDR2 is SYGVNS. DNA for the CDR3: TGTGCCAGCAGTGACACAGGCCAGTTTGGAAAACTGTTTTTT. This codes for CASSDTGQFGKLFF. The full variable domain, with the rest looked up from reference TRBV25-1 and TRBJ1-4, is EADIYQTPRYLVIGTGKKITLECSQTMGHDKMYWYQQDPGMELHLIHYSYGVNSTEKGDLSSESTVSRIRTEHFPLTLESARPSHTSQYLCASSDTGQFGKLFFGSGTQLSVL.

The chain is built from TRBV7-8 and TRBJ1-5; D unresolved. Germline values: CDR1 SGHVS, CDR2 FQNEAQ. V was shortened by 4 bases and J by 6 bases, with 16 bases between the two germline ends. The CDR3 runs to 15 residues. CDR3 in DNA: TGTGCCAGCAGCTCCAGAGTTCCTGGGGTTCAGCCCCAGCATTTT. Translating gives CASSSRVPGVQPQHF.

The chain has TRBV6-4 and TRBJ1-3; 7 bases align to TRBD1. The germline CDR1 and CDR2 sequences are MRHNA and SNTAGT. CDR3 length: 18 amino acids. With V trimmed by 1 base and J by 1 base, 10 bases remained unmatched. CDR3: CASSDYRDSYHSGNTIYF. CDR3 nucleotides: TGTGCCAGCAGTGACTACCGGGACAGCTATCATTCTGGAAACACCATATATTTT.

CDR3 nucleotide sequence: TGCAGTGCTAGTACGGACAGGGAAGAGACCCAGTACTTC. It yields the protein CSASTDREETQYF. The chain links TRBV20-1 to TRBJ2-5, with TRBD1 matching over 8 bases. Looked up from germline, CDR1 is DFQATT and CDR2 is SNEGSKA (reference sequence). The CDR3 has 13 amino acids. V lost 3 bases to trimming and J lost 3 bases; unmatched junction nucleotides: 3.

A single count supports this clone. CDR3 protein: CASSLRQGAGIGPLHF. The CDR3 DNA is TGTGCCAGCAGTTTGCGACAGGGGGCAGGTATTGGGCCCCTCCACTTT. The chain employs TRBV28 and TRBJ1-6, with 10 bases that match TRBD1. With 3 bases clipped from V and 13 bases from J, the junction kept 12 bases outside the gene matches. The CDR3 extends over 16 amino acids. Per the germline V gene, CDR1 is MDHEN and CDR2 is SYDVKM.

This chain joins TRBV25-1 and TRBJ1-6, with 9 positions matching TRBD1. Trimming at V came to 4 bases and at J to 6 bases, leaving 4 bases not matched to a gene. CDR1 and CDR2 from the germline V gene are MGHDK and SYGVNS. CDR3 length: 15 residues. The CDR3: CASSGQGVINSPLHF. The CDR3 bases are TGTGCCAGCAGTGGACAGGGGGTTATTAATTCACCCCTCCACTTT.

The CDR3 bases are TGCGCCAGCAGCTTGGTTAGGGACACTGAAGCTTTCTTT. Residues: CASSLVRDTEAFF. The chain joins TRBV5-1 to TRBJ1-1; D not resolved. In germline, CDR1 is SGHRS, CDR2 YFSETQ. The V end lost 0 bases, the J end lost 3 bases, and 6 bases lay between the germline ends. This CDR3 contains 13 residues.

The V call is TRBV15, the J call TRBJ1-2, with 8 bases aligning to TRBD1. Losses at the gene ends were 3 bases for V and 2 bases for J; bases not matched to a gene: 5. This CDR3 comprises 15 residues. Germline CDR1 LNHNV, CDR2 YYDKDF (reference sequence). CDR3 loop: CATSRLGQGNYGYTF. CDR3 in DNA: TGTGCCACCAGCAGGTTAGGACAGGGAAACTATGGCTACACCTTC.

The rearrangement uses TRBV6-2 or TRBV6-3 and TRBJ1-4; the D is unclear. This CDR3 has 15 amino acids. Germline V gene sequence: CDR1 MNHEY, CDR2 SVGEGT. The V gene lost 5 bases and the J gene lost 7 bases, with 17 bases spanning the gap. CDR3 in amino acids: CASSPQDFSAEKLFF. The DNA for the CDR3 is TGTGCCAGCAGTCCGCAGGACTTCTCGGCTGAAAAACTGTTTTTT.

The chain combines TRBV7-2 with TRBJ1-1; a weak D match, TRBD1 (5 bases). This CDR3 spans 15 amino acids. Germline CDR1 reads SGHTA; CDR2 reads FQGNSA. V gave up 1 base and J gave up 3 bases, with 12 bases separating them. The CDR3 nucleotides are TGTGCCAGCAGCTTAGTTTGGTCGGGGGACACTGAAGCTTTCTTT. Amino acid sequence: CASSLVWSGDTEAFF. Full variable domain (rest looked up from reference TRBV7-2 and TRBJ1-1): GAGVSQSPSNKVTEKGKDVELRCDPISGHTALYWYRQSLGQGLEFLIYFQGNSAPDKSGLPSDRFSAERTGGSVSTLTIQRTQQEDSAVYLCASSLVWSGDTEAFFGQGTRLTVV.

In its sample, this clone was seen once. The chain recombines TRBV7-3 with TRBJ2-1; 9 bases match TRBD2. Germline CDR1 SGHTA, CDR2 FQGTGA. V lost 2 bases, J lost 3 bases, and 5 bases stayed unmatched. This CDR3 is built from 16 residues. As DNA, the CDR3 is TGTGCCAGCAGCTTATCCCGGCGGGAGGGCTACAATGAGCAGTTCTTC. Its protein product is CASSLSRREGYNEQFF. Filled out from reference TRBV7-3 and TRBJ2-1, the complete variable domain reads GAGVSQTPSNKVTEKGKYVELRCDPISGHTALYWYRQSLGQGPEFLIYFQGTGAADDSGLPNDRFFAVRPEGSVSTLKIQRTERGDSAVYLCASSLSRREGYNEQFFGPGTRLTVL.

This chain links TRBV24-1 with TRBJ2-7; possibly TRBD2 for D (6 bases). The CDR3 is 14 residues long. Germline CDR1 is KGHDR and CDR2 is SFDVKD. The V end lost 4 bases, the J end lost 6 bases, and 15 bases lay between the germline ends. The CDR3 DNA reads TGTGCCACCAGTGACCCTATGGAGGGATCCGAGCAGTACTTC. Protein sequence: CATSDPMEGSEQYF.

V is TRBV6-4 and J is TRBJ2-5; possibly TRBD2 for D (5 bases). The CDR3 consists of 14 residues. Per the germline V gene, CDR1 is MRHNA and CDR2 is SNTAGT. Trimming took off 2 bases at V and 4 bases at J, with 11 bases between the two ends. The CDR3 nucleotides read TGTGCCAGCAGTGACAGGGAGAGCGTAGAGACCCAGTACTTC. It encodes CASSDRESVETQYF.

This clone is a singleton in its sample. CDR3 bases: TGCGCCAGCAGCCATACACCTGGGGCTACTTGGGAGCAGTACTTC. Translation gives CASSHTPGATWEQYF. This chain uses TRBV5-1 with TRBJ2-7; tentatively, D is TRBD1 (5 bases). CDR3 size: 15 residues. CDR1 SGHRS and CDR2 YFSETQ come from the germline V gene. V shed 4 bases and J shed 7 bases, with 21 bases lying between them. Full variable domain (missing parts from reference TRBV5-1 and TRBJ2-7): KAGVTQTPRYLIKTRGQQVTLSCSPISGHRSVSWYQQTPGQGLQFLFEYFSETQRNKGNFPGRFSGRQFSNSRSEMNVSTLELGDSALYLCASSHTPGATWEQYFGPGTRLTVT.

The chain carries TRBV30 and TRBJ2-2, with 10 bases aligning to TRBD2. Germline V gene lookup returns CDR1 GTSNPN and CDR2 SVGIG (reference sequence). This CDR3 spans 18 amino acids. V shed 2 bases and J 0 bases; nucleotides not matched to a gene: 9. CDR3 in amino acids: CAWSPGPLAGANTGELFF. Here the CDR3 DNA reads TGTGCCTGGAGTCCGGGCCCCCTAGCGGGAGCGAACACCGGGGAGCTGTTTTTT.